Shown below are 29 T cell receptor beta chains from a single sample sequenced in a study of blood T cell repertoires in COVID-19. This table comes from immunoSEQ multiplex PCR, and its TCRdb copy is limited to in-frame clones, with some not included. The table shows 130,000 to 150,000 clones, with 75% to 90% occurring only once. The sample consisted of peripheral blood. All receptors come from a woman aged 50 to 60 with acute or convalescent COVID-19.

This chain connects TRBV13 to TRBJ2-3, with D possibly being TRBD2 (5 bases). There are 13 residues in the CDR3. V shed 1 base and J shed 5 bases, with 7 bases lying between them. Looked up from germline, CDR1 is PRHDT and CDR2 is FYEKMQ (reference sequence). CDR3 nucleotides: TGTGCCAGCAGCTTAGCAGGAGGAGATACGCAGTATTTT. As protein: CASSLAGGDTQYF.

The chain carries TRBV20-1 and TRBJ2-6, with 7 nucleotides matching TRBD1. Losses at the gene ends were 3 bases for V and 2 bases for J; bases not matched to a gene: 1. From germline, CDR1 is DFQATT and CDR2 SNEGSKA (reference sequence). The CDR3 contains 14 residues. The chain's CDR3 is CSASQGAGANVLTF. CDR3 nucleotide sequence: TGCAGTGCTAGTCAGGGGGCTGGGGCCAACGTCCTGACTTTC.

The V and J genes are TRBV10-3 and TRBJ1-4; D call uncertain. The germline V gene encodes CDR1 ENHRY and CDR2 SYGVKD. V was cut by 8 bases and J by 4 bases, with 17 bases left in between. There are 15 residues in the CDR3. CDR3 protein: CAIGATSRHNEKLFF. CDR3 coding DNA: TGTGCCATCGGTGCTACGAGCAGACATAATGAAAAACTGTTTTTT.

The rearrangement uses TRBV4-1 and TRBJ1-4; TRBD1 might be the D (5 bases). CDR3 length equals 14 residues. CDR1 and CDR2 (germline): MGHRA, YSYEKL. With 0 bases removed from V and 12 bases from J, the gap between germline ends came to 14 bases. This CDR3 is CASSQDRSGPELFF. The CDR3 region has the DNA TGCGCCAGCAGCCAAGATAGGTCAGGGCCTGAACTGTTTTTT.

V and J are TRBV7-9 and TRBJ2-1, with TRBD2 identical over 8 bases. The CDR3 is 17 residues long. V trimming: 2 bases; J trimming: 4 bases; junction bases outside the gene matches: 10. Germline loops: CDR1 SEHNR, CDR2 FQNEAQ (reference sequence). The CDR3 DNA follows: TGTGCCAGCAGCTTACTCTTGGGCGGGGGGAATTACAATGAGCAGTTCTTC. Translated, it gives CASSLLLGGGNYNEQFF.

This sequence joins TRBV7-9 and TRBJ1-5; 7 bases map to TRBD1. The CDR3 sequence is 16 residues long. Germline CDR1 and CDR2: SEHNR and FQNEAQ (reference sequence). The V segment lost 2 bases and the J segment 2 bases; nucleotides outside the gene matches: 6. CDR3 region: CASSLSTGSGNQPQHF. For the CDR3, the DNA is TGTGCCAGCAGCTTATCGACAGGGAGTGGCAATCAGCCCCAGCATTTT.

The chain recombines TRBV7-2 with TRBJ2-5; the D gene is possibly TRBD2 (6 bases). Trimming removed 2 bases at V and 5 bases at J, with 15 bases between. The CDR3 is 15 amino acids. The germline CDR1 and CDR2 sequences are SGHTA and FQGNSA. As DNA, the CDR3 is TGTGCCAGCAGCTTATTGGGGGGACCTAGGGAGACCCAGTACTTC. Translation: CASSLLGGPRETQYF.

The CDR3 loop is CAVRQNNEQFF. CDR3 DNA sequence: TGTGCCGTCAGGCAGAACAATGAGCAGTTCTTC. The chain has TRBV5-4 and TRBJ2-1; D is uncertain. Germline CDR1 is SGHNT and CDR2 is YYREEE (reference sequence). V shed 10 bases and J shed 5 bases, with 10 bases lying between them. This CDR3 has 11 amino acids.

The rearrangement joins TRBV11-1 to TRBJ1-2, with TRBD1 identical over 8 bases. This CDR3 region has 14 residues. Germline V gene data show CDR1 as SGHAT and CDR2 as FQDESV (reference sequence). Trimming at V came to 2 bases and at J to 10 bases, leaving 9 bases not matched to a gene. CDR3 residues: CASSLMGTGADYTF. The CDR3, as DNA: TGTGCCAGCAGCTTAATGGGGACAGGAGCTGACTACACCTTC.

For the CDR3, the DNA is TGTGCCAGCAGCCCACAGGGGACAGATACGCAGTATTTT. As protein: CASSPQGTDTQYF. The chain couples TRBV5-5 to TRBJ2-3; 7 positions agree with TRBD1. J lost 3 bases, V lost 4 bases, and 2 bases had no gene match. CDR1 is SGHKS and CDR2 is YYEKEE in the germline V gene (reference sequence). The CDR3 totals 13 residues.

The CDR3, as DNA: TGTGCCAGCAGTTACTCGAGCGCTCTTCAGCCCCAGCATTTT. Residues: CASSYSSALQPQHF. V and J are TRBV6-2 or TRBV6-3 and TRBJ1-5; D not resolved. Looked up from germline, CDR1 is MNHEY and CDR2 is SVGEGT. Trimming took 0 bases from V and 6 from J, leaving 9 bases between them. The CDR3 extends over 14 amino acids.

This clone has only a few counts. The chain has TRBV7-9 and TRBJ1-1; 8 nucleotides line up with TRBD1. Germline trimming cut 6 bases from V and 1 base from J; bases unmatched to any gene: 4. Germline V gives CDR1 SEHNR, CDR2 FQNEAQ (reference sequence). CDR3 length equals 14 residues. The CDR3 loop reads CASRVDRGNTEAFF. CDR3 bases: TGTGCCAGCAGGGTCGACAGGGGGAACACTGAAGCTTTCTTT.

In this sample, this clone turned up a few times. CDR3 nucleotide sequence: TGTGCCAGTAGCCTGACGACAGGGAAAAGCCCATACTATGGCTACACCTTC. Translation: CASSLTTGKSPYYGYTF. The V gene is TRBV19, the J gene TRBJ1-2; 7 positions match TRBD1. The germline gives CDR1 LNHDA, CDR2 SQIVND (reference sequence). After removal of 6 bases from V and 3 bases from J, the junction contained 16 bases not matched to a gene. This CDR3 has 17 amino acids. Full variable domain (outside the CDR3, taken from reference TRBV19 and TRBJ1-2): DGGITQSPKYLFRKEGQNVTLSCEQNLNHDAMYWYRQDPGQGLRLIYYSQIVNDFQKGDIAEGYSVSREKKESFPLTVTSAQKNPTAFYLCASSLTTGKSPYYGYTFGSGTRLTVV.

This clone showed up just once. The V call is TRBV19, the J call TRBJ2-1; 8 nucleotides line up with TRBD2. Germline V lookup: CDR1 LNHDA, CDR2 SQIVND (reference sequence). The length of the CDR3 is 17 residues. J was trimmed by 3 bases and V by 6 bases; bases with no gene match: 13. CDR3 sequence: CASSLGLGTSLYNEQFF. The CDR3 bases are TGTGCCAGTAGCCTGGGGTTAGGGACTAGTCTCTACAATGAGCAGTTCTTC.

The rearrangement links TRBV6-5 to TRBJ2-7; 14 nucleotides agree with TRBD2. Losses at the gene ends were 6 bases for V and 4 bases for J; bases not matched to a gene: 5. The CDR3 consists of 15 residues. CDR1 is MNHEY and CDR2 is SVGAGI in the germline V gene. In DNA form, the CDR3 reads TGTGCCAGCAGCCGAGGGACTAGCGGGAGTTACGAGCAGTACTTC. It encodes CASSRGTSGSYEQYF.

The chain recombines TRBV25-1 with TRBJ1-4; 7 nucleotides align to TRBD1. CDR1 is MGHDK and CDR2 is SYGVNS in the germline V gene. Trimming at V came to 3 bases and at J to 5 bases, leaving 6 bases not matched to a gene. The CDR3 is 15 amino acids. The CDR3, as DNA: TGTGCCAGCAGTGAGTCGACAGGGTTGAATGAAAAACTGTTTTTT. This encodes CASSESTGLNEKLFF.

CDR3 DNA sequence: TGTGCCAGCAGTCGACTAAATAATTCACCCCTCCACTTT. This gives the protein CASSRLNNSPLHF. This rearrangement joins TRBV28 to TRBJ1-6; D uncertain. The length of the CDR3 is 13 residues. V lost 5 bases and J 5 bases, leaving 7 bases between the germline ends. CDR1 and CDR2 (germline): MDHEN, SYDVKM.

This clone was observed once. CDR3 DNA sequence: TGTGCCAGCAGCGAAGGGACCGGGACAGTAGGCGAAAAACTGTTTTTT. Translating it yields CASSEGTGTVGEKLFF. The genes are TRBV9 and TRBJ1-4, with 7 nucleotides matching TRBD1. Germline V gene lookup returns CDR1 SGDLS and CDR2 YYNGEE. This CDR3 has 16 residues. With 3 bases clipped from V and 8 bases from J, the junction kept 13 bases outside the gene matches.

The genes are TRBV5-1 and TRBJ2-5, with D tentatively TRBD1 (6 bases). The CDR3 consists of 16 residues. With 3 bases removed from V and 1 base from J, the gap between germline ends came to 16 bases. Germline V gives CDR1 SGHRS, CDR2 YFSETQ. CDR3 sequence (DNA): TGCGCCAGCAGCTACCAAACAGGGAGACCCCAAGAGACCCAGTACTTC. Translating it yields CASSYQTGRPQETQYF. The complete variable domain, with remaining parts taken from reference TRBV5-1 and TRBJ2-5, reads KAGVTQTPRYLIKTRGQQVTLSCSPISGHRSVSWYQQTPGQGLQFLFEYFSETQRNKGNFPGRFSGRQFSNSRSEMNVSTLELGDSALYLCASSYQTGRPQETQYFGPGTRLLVL.

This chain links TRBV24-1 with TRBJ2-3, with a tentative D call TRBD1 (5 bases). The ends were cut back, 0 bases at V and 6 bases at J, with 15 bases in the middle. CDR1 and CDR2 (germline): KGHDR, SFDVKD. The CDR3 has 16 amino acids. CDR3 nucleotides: TGTGCCACCAGTGATTTGCCGGTATCAGGGCGGGATACGCAGTATTTT. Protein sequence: CATSDLPVSGRDTQYF.

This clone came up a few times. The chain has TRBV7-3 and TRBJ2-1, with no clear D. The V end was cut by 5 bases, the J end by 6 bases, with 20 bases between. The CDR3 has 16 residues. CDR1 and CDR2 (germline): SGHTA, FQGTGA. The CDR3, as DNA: TGTGCCAGCAGCCCCATCAAGGCCGGGTACTTCAATGAGCAGTTCTTC. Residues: CASSPIKAGYFNEQFF.

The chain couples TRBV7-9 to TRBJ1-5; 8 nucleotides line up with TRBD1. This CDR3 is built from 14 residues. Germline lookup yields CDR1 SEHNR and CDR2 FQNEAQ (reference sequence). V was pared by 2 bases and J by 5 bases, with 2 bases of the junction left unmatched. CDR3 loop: CASSLLTGDQPQHF. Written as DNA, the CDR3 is TGTGCCAGCAGCTTACTGACAGGGGATCAGCCCCAGCATTTT.

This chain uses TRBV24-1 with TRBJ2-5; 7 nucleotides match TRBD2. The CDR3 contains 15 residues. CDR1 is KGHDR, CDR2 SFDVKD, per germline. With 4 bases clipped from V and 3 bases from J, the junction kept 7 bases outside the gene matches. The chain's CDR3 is CATSDRGDREETQYF. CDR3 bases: TGTGCCACCAGTGACCGGGGGGACCGCGAAGAGACCCAGTACTTC.

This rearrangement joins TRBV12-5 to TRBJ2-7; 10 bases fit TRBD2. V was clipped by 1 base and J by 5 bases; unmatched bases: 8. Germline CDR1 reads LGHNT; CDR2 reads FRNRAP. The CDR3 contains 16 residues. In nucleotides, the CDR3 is TGTGCTAGTGGTTTGGAAACAGCGGGAGGGGGCCACGAGCAGTACTTC. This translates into CASGLETAGGGHEQYF.

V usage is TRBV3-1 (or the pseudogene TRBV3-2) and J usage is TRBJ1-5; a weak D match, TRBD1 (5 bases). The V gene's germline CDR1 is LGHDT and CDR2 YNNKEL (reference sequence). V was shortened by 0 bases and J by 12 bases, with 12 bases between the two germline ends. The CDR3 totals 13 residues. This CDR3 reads CASSQEGGSLQHF. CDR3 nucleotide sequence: TGTGCCAGCAGCCAAGAGGGGGGGAGTCTCCAGCATTTT.

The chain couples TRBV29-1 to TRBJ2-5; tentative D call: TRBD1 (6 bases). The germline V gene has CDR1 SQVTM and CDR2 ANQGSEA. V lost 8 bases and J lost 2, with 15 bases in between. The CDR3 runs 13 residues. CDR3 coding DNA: TGCAGCCTTTGCCCGGGACAACAAGAGACCCAGTACTTC. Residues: CSLCPGQQETQYF.

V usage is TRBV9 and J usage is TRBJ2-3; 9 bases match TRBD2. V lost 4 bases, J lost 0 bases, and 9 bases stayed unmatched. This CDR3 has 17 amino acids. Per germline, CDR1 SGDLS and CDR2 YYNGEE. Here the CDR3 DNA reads TGTGCCAGCAGCCCATTAATAGCGGGGGACAGCACAGATACGCAGTATTTT. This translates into CASSPLIAGDSTDTQYF.

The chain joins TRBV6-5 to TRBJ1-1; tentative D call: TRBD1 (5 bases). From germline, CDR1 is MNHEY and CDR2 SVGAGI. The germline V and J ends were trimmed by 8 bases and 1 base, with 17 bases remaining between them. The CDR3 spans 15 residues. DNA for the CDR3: TGTGCCAGCCACTCACCCTGGGGCCCGAACACTGAAGCTTTCTTT. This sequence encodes CASHSPWGPNTEAFF.

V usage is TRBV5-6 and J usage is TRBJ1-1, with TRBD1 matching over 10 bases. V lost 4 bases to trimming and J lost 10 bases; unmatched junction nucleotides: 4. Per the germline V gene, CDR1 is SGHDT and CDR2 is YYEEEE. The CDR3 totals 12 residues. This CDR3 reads CASSVRDRGAFF. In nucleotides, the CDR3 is TGTGCCAGCAGCGTCCGGGACAGGGGAGCTTTCTTT.